These T cell receptor beta chains were read from a single sample in a study of CD8 T cells in ankylosing spondylitis. TCRdb itself ran the 5' RACE reads through MiXCR, one entry per CDR3 protein. The sample records 200,000 to 250,000 distinct CDR3 sequences, around 7.9% being singletons. Sequenced: blood, either unsorted or a sorted T cell fraction (not recorded which). These receptors originate from a male donor with ankylosing spondylitis. Both conserved end residues are part of each CDR3. D genes are given only for firm matches. Only part of the rows carry a size: once, few, many, or a class if the clone is expanded.

CDR3 DNA,CDR3 protein,clone size,J gene,D gene,V gene
TGTGCCAGCAGTGAATCTGATAGGGGAAACACTGAAGCTTTCTTT,CASSESDRGNTEAFF,many,TRBJ1-1,.,TRBV25-1
TGCGCCAGCAGCCATGACCCCCCCGGGGAGCTGTTTTTT,CASSHDPPGELFF,.,TRBJ2-2,.,TRBV4-3
TGTGCCAGCAACCGGGGACAGAACACTGAAGCTTTCTTT,CASNRGQNTEAFF,many,TRBJ1-1,.,TRBV21-1
TGCAGTGCTAGAGACGAAAAACTGTTTTTT,CSARDEKLFF,many,TRBJ1-4,.,TRBV20-1
TGCGCCAGCAGCCCTTCCGGGACAGGGTCTAGCACAGATACGCAGTATTTT,CASSPSGTGSSTDTQYF,.,TRBJ2-3,TRBD1,TRBV4-3
TGTGCCAGCAGCGCCGGACAGAGTCGCTCCTACGAGCAGTACTTC,CASSAGQSRSYEQYF,few,TRBJ2-7,.,TRBV9
TGCAGTGCTAGAGATCTTGGGGAGCAGTACTTC,CSARDLGEQYF,many,TRBJ2-7,.,TRBV20-1
TGCAGTGCTAGAGAAATTAGGGACGAGCAGTACTTC,CSAREIRDEQYF,.,TRBJ2-7,.,TRBV20-1
TGCGCCAGCAGCTTTAGCGGGAGGGGATACACCTCCTACAATGAGCAGTTCTTC,CASSFSGRGYTSYNEQFF,many,TRBJ2-1,TRBD2,TRBV5-1
TGTGCCACCAGCAGATTTAGCGGGAGCGCGTACAATGAGCAGTTCTTC,CATSRFSGSAYNEQFF,few,TRBJ2-1,TRBD2,TRBV15
TGTGCCAGCGGCCTCACTAGCGGGAGGTTCTACAATGAGCAGTTCTTC,CASGLTSGRFYNEQFF,few,TRBJ2-1,TRBD2,TRBV28
TGTGCCAGCAGCTTCAGGGCGTACCAAGAGACCCAGTACTTC,CASSFRAYQETQYF,many,TRBJ2-5,.,TRBV7-8
TGTGCCGCACTGACGGACGGGAGGGCCTACAATGAGCAGTTCTTC,CAALTDGRAYNEQFF,many,TRBJ2-1,TRBD2,TRBV7-2
TGTGCCAGCAGCTTAGGACAGGGCGTGGGTACTGAAGCTTTCTTT,CASSLGQGVGTEAFF,many,TRBJ1-1,TRBD1,TRBV7-6